This T cell receptor beta chain was found in a study of cytomegalovirus exposure and HLA in healthy donors. This clone was detected only once. CDR1 and CDR2 from the germline V gene are SNHLY and FYNNEI. This CDR3 has 15 amino acids. The V gene lost 2 bases and the J gene lost 4 bases, with 14 bases spanning the gap. In the PCR, 60 Vbeta and 13 Jbeta primers were used. The method was immunoSEQ multiplex PCR; TCRdb's version includes in-frame clones alone and lacks a portion of them. The sample has about 140,000 clones, over 70% seen once. The specimen was PBMCs. The chain has TRBV2 and TRBJ1-2; D uncertain. This TCR was recovered from a young man in good health and CMV-seronegative. CDR3: CASSETPGSSYGYTF. In nucleotides, the CDR3 is TGTGCCAGCAGTGAAACCCCGGGGTCGAGCTATGGCTACACCTTC.